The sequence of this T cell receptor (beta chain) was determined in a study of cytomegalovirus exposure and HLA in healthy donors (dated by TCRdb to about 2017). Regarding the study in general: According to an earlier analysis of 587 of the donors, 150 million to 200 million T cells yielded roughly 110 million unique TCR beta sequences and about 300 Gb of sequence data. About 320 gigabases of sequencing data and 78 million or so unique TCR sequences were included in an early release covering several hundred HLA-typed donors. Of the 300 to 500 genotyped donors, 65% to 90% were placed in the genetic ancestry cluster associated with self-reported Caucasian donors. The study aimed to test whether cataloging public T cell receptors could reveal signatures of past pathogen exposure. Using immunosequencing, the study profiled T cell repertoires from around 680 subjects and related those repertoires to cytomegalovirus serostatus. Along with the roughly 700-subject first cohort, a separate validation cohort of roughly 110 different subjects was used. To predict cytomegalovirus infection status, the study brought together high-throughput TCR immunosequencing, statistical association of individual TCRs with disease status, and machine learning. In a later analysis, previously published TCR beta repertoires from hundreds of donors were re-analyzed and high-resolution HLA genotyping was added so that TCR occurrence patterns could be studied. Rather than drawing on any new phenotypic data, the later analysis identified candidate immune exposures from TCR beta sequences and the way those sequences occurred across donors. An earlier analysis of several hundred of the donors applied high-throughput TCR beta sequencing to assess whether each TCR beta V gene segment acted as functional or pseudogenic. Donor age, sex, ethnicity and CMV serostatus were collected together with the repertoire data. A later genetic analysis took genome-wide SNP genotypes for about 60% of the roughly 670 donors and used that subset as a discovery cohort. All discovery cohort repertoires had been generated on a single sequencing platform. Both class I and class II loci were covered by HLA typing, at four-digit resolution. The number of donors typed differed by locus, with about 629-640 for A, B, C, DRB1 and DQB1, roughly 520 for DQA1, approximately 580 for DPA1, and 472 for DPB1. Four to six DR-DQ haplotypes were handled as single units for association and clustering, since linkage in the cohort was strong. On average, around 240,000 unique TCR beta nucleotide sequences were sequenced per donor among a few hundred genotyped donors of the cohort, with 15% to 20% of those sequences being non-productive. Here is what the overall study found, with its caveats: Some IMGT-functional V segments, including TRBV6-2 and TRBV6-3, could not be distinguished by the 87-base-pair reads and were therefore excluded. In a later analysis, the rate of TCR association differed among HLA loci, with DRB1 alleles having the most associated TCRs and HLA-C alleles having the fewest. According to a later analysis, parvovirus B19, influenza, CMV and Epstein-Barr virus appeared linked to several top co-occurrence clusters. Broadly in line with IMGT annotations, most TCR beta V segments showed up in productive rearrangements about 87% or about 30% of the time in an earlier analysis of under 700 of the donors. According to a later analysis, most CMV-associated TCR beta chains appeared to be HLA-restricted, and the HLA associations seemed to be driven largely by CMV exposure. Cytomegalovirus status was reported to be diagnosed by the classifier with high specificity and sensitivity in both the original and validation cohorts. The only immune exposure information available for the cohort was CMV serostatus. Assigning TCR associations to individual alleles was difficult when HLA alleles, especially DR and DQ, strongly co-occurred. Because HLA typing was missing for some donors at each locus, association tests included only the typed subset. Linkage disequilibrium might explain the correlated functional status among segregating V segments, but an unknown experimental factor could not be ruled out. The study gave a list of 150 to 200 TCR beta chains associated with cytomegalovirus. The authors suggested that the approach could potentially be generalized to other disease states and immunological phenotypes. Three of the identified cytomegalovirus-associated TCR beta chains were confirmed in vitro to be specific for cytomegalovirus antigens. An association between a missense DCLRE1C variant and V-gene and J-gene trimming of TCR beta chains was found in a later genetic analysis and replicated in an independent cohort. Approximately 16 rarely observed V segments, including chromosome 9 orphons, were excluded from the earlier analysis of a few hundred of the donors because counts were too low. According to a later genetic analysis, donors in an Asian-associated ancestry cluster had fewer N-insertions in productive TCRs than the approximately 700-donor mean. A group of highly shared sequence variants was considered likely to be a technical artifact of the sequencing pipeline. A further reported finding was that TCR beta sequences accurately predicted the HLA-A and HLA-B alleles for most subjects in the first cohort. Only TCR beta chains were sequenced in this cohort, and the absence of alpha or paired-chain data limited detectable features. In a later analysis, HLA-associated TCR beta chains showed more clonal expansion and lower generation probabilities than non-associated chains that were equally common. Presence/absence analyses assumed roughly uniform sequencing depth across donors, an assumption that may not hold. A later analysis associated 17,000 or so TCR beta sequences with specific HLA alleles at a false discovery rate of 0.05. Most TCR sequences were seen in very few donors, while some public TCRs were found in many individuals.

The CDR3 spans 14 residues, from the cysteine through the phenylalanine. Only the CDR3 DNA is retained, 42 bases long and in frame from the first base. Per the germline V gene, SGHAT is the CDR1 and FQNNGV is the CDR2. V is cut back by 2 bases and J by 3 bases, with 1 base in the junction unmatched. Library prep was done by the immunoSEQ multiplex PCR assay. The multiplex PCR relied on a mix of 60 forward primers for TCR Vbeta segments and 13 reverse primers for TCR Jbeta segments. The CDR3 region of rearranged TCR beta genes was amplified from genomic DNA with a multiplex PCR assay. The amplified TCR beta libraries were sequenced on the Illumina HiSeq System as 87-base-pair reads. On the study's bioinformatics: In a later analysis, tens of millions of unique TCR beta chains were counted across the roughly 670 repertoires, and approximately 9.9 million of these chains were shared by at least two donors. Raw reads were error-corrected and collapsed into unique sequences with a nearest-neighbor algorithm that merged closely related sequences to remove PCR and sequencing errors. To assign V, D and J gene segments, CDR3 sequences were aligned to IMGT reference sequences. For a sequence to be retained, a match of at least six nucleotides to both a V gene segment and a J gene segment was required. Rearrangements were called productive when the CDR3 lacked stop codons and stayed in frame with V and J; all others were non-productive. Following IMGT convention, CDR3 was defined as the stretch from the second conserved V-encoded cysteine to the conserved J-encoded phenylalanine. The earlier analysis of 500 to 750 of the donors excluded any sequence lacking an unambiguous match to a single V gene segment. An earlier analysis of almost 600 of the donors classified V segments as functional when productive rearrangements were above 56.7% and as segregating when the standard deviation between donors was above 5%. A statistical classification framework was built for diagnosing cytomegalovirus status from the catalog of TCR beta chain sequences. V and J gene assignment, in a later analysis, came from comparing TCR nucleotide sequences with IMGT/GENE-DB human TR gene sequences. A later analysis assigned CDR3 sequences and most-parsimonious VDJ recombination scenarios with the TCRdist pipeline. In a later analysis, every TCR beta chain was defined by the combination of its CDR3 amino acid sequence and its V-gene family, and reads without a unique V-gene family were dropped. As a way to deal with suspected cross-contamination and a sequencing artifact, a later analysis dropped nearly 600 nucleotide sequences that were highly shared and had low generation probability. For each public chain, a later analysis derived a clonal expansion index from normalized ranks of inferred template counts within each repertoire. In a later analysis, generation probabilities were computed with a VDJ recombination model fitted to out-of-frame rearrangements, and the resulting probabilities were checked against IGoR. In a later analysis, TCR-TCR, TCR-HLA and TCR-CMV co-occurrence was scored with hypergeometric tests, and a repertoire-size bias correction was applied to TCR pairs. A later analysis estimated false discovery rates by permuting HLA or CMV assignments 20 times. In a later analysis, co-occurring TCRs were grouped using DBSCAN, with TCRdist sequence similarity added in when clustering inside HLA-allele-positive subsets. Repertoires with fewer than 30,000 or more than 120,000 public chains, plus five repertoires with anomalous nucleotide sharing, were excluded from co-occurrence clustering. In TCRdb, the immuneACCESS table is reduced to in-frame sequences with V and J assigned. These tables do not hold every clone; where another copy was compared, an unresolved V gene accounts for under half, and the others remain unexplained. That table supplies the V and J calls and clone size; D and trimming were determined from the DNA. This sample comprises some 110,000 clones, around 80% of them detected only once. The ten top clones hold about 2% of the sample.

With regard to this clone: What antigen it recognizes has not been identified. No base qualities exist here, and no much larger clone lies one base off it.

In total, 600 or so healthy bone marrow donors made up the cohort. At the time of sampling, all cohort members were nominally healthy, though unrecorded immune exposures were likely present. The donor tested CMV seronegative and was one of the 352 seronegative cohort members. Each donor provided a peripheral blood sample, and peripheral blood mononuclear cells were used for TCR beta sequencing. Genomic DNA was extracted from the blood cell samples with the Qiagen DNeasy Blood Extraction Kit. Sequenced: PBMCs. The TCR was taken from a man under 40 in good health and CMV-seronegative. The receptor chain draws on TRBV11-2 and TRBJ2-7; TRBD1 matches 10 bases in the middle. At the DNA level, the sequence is TGTGCCAGCAGCTTATGGACAGGGGGCTACGAGCAGTACTTC. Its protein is CASSLWTGGYEQYF.